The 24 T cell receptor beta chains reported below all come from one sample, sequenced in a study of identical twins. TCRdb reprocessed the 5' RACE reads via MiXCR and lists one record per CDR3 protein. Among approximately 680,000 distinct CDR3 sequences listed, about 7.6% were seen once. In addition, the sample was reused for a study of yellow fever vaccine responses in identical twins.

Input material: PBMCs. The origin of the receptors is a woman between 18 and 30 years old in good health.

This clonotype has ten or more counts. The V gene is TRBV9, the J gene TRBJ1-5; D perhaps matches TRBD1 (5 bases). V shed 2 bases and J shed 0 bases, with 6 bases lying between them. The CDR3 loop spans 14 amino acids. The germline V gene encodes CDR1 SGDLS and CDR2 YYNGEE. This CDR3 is CASSVGGSNQPQHF. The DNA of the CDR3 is TGTGCCAGCAGCGTGGGGGGTAGCAATCAGCCCCAGCATTTT. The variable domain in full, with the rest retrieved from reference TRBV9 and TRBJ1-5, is DSGVTQTPKHLITATGQRVTLRCSPRSGDLSVYWYQQSLDQGLQFLIQYYNGEERAKGNILERFSAQQFPDLHSELNLSSLELGDSALYFCASSVGGSNQPQHFGDGTRLSIL.

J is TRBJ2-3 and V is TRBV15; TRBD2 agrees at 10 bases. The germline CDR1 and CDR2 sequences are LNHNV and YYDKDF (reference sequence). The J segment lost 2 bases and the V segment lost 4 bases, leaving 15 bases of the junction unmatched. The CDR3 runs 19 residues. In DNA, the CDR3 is TGTGCCACCAGCAACCGCCTATTGGGTAGCGGGAGGTCCACAGATACGCAGTATTTT. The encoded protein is CATSNRLLGSGRSTDTQYF. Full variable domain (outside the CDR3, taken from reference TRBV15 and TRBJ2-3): DAMVIQNPRYQVTQFGKPVTLSCSQTLNHNVMYWYQQKSSQAPKLLFHYYDKDFNNEADTPDNFQSRRPNTSFCFLDIRSPGLGDTAMYLCATSNRLLGSGRSTDTQYFGPGTRLTVL.

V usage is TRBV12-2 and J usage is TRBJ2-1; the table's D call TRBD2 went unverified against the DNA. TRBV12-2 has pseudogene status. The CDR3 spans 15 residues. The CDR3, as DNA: TGTGCAAGTCGCTTAGCGCCAGGAACTAGTCTTGAGCAGTTCTTC. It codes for CASRLAPGTSLEQFF.

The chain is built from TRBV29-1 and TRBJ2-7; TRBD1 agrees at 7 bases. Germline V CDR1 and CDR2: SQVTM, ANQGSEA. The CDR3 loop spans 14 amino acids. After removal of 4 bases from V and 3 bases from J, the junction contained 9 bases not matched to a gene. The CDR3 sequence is CSVGGGGQHYEQYF. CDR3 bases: TGCAGCGTTGGGGGTGGGGGACAGCACTACGAGCAGTACTTC.

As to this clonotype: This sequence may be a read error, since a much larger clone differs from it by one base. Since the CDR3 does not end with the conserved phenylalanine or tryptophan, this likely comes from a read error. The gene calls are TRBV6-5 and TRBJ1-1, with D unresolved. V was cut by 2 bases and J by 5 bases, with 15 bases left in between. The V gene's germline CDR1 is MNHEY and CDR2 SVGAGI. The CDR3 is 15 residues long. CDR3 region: CASSYLQIGDTEAFV. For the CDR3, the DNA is TGTGCCAGCAGTTACCTCCAGATTGGGGATACTGAAGCTTTCGTT.

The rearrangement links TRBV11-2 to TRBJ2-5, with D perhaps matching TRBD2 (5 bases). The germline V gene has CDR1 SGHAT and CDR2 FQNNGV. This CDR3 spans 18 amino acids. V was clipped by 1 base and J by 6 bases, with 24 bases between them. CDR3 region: CASSLGVFAGRANKTQYF. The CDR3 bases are TGTGCCAGCAGCTTAGGGGTTTTCGCCGGGCGGGCCAACAAGACCCAGTACTTC.

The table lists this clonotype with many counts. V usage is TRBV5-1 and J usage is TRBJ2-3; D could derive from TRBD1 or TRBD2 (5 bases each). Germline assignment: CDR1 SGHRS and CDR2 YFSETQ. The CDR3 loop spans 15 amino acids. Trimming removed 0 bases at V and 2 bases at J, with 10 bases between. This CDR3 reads CASSLEGRNTDTQYF. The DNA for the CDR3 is TGCGCCAGCAGCTTGGAGGGGAGAAACACAGATACGCAGTATTTT.

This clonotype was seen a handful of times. The CDR3: CASSLGDSSGDEQYF. CDR3 bases: TGTGCCAGCAGCTTAGGCGACAGCTCTGGTGACGAGCAGTACTTC. The rearrangement links TRBV11-2 to TRBJ2-7, with D perhaps matching TRBD1 (5 bases). Germline lookup yields CDR1 SGHAT and CDR2 FQNNGV. The CDR3 contains 15 residues. The V gene lost 1 base and the J gene lost 5 bases, with 15 bases spanning the gap.

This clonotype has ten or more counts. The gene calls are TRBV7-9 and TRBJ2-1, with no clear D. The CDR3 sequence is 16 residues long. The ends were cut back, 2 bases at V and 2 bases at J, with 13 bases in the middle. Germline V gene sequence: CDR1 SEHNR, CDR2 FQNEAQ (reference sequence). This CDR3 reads CASSLRAPDPYNEQFF. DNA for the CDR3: TGTGCCAGCAGCTTAAGGGCTCCTGACCCCTACAATGAGCAGTTCTTC.

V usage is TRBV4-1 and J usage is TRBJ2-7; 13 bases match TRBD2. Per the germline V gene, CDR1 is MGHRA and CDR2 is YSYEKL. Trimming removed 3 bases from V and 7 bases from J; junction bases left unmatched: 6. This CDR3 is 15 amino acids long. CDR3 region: CASSHGLAGAFEQYF. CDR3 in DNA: TGCGCCAGCAGCCACGGACTAGCGGGAGCTTTTGAGCAGTACTTC.

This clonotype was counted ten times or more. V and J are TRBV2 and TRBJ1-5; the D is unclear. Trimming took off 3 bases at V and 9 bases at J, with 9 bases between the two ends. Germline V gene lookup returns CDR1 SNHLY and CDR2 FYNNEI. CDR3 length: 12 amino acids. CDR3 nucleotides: TGTGCCAGCAGTGACAGCACCCGGCCCCAGCATTTT. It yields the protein CASSDSTRPQHF.

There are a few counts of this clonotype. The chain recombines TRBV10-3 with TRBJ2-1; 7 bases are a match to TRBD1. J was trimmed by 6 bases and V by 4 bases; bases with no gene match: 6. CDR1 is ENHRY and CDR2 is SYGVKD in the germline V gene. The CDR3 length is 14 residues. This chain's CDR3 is CAISGQGNFNEQFF. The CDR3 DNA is TGTGCCATCAGTGGACAGGGAAATTTCAATGAGCAGTTCTTC.

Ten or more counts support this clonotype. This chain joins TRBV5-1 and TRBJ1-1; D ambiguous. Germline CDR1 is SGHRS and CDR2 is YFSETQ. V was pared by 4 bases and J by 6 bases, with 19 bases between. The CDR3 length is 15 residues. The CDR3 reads CASSPLSSGPAEAFF. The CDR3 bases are TGCGCCAGCAGCCCCCTATCTTCGGGCCCCGCTGAAGCTTTCTTT. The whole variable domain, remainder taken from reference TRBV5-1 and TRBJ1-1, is KAGVTQTPRYLIKTRGQQVTLSCSPISGHRSVSWYQQTPGQGLQFLFEYFSETQRNKGNFPGRFSGRQFSNSRSEMNVSTLELGDSALYLCASSPLSSGPAEAFFGQGTRLTVV.

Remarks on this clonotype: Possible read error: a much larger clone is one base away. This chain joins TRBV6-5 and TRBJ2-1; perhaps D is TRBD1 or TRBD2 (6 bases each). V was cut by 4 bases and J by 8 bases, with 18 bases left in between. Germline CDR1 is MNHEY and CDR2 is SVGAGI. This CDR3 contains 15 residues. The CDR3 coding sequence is TGTGCCAGCAGTTTCAAGACTAGGGGGTCCGATGAGCAGTTCTTC. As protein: CASSFKTRGSDEQFF.

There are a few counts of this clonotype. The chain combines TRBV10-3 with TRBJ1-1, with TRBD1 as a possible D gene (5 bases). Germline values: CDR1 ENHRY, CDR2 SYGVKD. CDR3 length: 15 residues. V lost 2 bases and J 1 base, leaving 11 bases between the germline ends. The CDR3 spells CAISESGGGNTEAFF. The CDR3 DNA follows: TGTGCCATCAGTGAGAGTGGGGGGGGGAACACTGAAGCTTTCTTT.

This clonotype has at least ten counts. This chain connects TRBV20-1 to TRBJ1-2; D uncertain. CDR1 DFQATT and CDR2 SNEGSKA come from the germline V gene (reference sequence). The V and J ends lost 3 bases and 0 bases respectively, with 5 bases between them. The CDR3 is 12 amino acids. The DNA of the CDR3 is TGCAGTGCTAGTGCGGCTAACTATGGCTACACCTTC. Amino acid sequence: CSASAANYGYTF.

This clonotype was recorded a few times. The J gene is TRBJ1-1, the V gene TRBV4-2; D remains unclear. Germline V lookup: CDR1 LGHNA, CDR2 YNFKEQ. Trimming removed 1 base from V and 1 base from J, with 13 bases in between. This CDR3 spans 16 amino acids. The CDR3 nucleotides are TGTGCCAGCAGCCAAGGGGTTCGGCAGACGAACACTGAAGCTTTCTTT. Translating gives CASSQGVRQTNTEAFF.

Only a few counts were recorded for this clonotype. CDR3 bases: TGTGCCAGCAGCTCCGACAGGTCGCGAAATACGCAGTATTTT. It specifies CASSSDRSRNTQYF. V gene TRBV7-9 combines with J gene TRBJ2-3; maybe TRBD1 (6 bases). Deletions cut 4 bases from V and 7 bases from J, with 15 bases between. Looked up from germline, CDR1 is SEHNR and CDR2 is FQNEAQ (reference sequence). CDR3 length equals 14 residues.

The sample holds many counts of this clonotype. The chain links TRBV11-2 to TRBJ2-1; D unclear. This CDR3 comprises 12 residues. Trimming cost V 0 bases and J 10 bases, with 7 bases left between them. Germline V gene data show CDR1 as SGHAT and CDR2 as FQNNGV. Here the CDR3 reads CASSLDGQEQFF. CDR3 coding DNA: TGTGCCAGCAGCTTAGATGGTCAGGAGCAGTTCTTC.

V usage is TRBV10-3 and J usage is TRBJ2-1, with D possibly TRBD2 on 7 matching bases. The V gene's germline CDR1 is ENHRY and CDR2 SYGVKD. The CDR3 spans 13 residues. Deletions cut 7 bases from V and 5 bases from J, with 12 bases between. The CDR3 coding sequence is TGTGCCATCAACGGCGGGGGCCACAATGAGCAGTTCTTC. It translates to CAINGGGHNEQFF.

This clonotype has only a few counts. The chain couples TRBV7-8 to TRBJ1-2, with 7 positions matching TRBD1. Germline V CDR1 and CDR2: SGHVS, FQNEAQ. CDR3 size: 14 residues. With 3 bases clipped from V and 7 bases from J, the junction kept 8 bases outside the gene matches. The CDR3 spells CASSLGPAGGGYTF. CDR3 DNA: TGTGCCAGCAGCTTGGGCCCGGCAGGGGGTGGCTACACCTTC. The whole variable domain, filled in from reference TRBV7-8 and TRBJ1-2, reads GAGVSQSPRYKVAKRGQDVALRCDPISGHVSLFWYQQALGQGPEFLTYFQNEAQLDKSGLPSDRFFAERPEGSVSTLKIQRTQQEDSAVYLCASSLGPAGGGYTFGSGTRLTVV.

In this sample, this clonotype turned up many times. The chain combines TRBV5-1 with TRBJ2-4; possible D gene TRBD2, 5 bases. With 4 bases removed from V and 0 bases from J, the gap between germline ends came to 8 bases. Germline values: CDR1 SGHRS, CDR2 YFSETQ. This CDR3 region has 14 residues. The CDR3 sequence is CASSQDSAKNIQYF. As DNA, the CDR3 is TGCGCCAGCAGCCAGGACTCAGCCAAAAACATTCAGTACTTC.

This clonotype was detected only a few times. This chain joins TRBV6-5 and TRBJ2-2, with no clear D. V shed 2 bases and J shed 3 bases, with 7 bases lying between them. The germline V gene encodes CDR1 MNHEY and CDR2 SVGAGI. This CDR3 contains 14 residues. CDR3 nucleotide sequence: TGTGCCAGCAGTTACCACATAGACACCGGGGAGCTGTTTTTT. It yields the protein CASSYHIDTGELFF.

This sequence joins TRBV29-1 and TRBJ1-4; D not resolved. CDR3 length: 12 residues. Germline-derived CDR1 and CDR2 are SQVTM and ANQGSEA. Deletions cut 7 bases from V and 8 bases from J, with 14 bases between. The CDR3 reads CSAGPDGEKLFF. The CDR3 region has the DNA TGCAGCGCCGGGCCCGACGGGGAAAAACTGTTTTTT.